Below are 32 T cell receptor beta chains sequenced from a single sample in a study of shared clonotypes between healthy human individuals. Profiling relied on immunoSEQ multiplex PCR, and the TCRdb table lists in-frame clones only, not all of them. The sample holds about 1 million clones, roughly 70% seen once. The sequenced sample consisted of memory CD4+ T cells sorted from blood. Subset noted: CD45RA-negative fraction. These receptors all come from a young man in good health.

About this clone itself: Other DNA sequences in the same sample also yield this CDR3. The chain carries TRBV7-9 and TRBJ1-3; 8 bases map to TRBD1. CDR1 SEHNR and CDR2 FQNEAQ come from the germline V gene (reference sequence). The CDR3 contains 15 residues. J was trimmed by 4 bases and V by 3 bases; bases with no gene match: 5. CDR3 loop: CASSLGQATGNTIYF. In nucleotides, the CDR3 is TGTGCCAGCAGCTTGGGACAGGCGACGGGAAACACCATATATTTT.

J is TRBJ1-6 and V is TRBV30, with D tentatively TRBD1 (5 bases). Deletions cut 4 bases from V and 4 bases from J, with 14 bases between. The length of the CDR3 is 15 residues. The germline V gene has CDR1 GTSNPN and CDR2 SVGIG (reference sequence). Here the CDR3 DNA reads TGTGCCTGGACCAGGGCAGGGATTTATAATTCACCCCTCCACTTT. Translated: CAWTRAGIYNSPLHF.

This clone came up once. This chain uses TRBV10-2 with TRBJ2-7, with 9 bases identical to TRBD2. The CDR3 is 16 amino acids. Looked up from germline, CDR1 is WSHSY and CDR2 is SAAADI. V was clipped by 8 bases and J by 4 bases; unmatched bases: 15. This CDR3 reads CASSRWGSGSIYEQYF. CDR3 bases: TGCGCCAGCTCACGATGGGGTAGCGGGAGTATATACGAGCAGTACTTC.

This sequence joins TRBV11-1 and TRBJ2-2; D gene ambiguous. With 2 bases removed from V and 4 bases from J, the gap between germline ends came to 2 bases. The CDR3 has 12 amino acids. Germline CDR1 is SGHAT and CDR2 is FQDESV (reference sequence). CDR3 amino acids: CASSLSTGELFF. DNA for the CDR3: TGTGCCAGCAGCTTATCCACCGGGGAGCTGTTTTTT.

Remarks on this clone: This specimen includes other DNA sequences encoding the same CDR3. The chain joins TRBV30 to TRBJ1-5; D remains unclear. Trimming stripped 0 bases from V and 2 bases from J, with 2 bases between. This CDR3 has 12 amino acids. Germline assignment: CDR1 GTSNPN and CDR2 SVGIG (reference sequence). CDR3 DNA sequence: TGTGCCTGGAGTGTCGGCAATCAGCCCCAGCATTTT. It translates to CAWSVGNQPQHF.

The chain couples TRBV19 to TRBJ2-7; 9 positions agree with TRBD2. This CDR3 contains 16 residues. J was trimmed by 0 bases and V by 7 bases; bases with no gene match: 10. Germline V CDR1 and CDR2: LNHDA, SQIVND (reference sequence). For the CDR3, the DNA is TGTGCCAGTATGGGGGGAGCGGGAGGCCCCTCCTACGAGCAGTACTTC. Amino acid sequence: CASMGGAGGPSYEQYF.

This clone was counted only a few times. This chain uses TRBV5-8 with TRBJ1-5; D perhaps matches TRBD1 (5 bases). Trimming took 7 bases from V and 2 from J, leaving 16 bases between them. The germline gives CDR1 SGHTS, CDR2 YDEGEE. CDR3 length equals 15 residues. This chain's CDR3 is CASGLLGGGNQPQHF. The CDR3 DNA is TGTGCCAGCGGGCTGCTGGGGGGAGGCAATCAGCCCCAGCATTTT.

The V and J genes are TRBV27 and TRBJ1-5; D uncertain. The germline V gene has CDR1 MNHEY and CDR2 SMNVEV (reference sequence). The CDR3 is 13 amino acids. Trimming took 4 bases from V and 7 from J, leaving 11 bases between them. The CDR3 coding sequence is TGTGCCAGCAGTTCATCTAGGGCCCAGCCCCAGCATTTT. This codes for CASSSSRAQPQHF.

This clone was counted a few times. V is TRBV7-2 and J is TRBJ1-6; D is possibly TRBD1 (6 bases). There are 17 residues in the CDR3. Germline CDR1 reads SGHTA; CDR2 reads FQGNSA. The germline V and J ends were trimmed by 3 bases and 7 bases, with 19 bases remaining between them. CDR3 amino acids: CASSFGGVGGRNSPLHF. The CDR3 nucleotides read TGTGCCAGCAGCTTTGGGGGAGTTGGGGGCCGGAATTCACCCCTCCACTTT.

This chain links TRBV5-8 with TRBJ2-7, with D maybe TRBD2 (6 bases). The ends were cut back, 4 bases at V and 3 bases at J, with 20 bases in the middle. The germline CDR1 and CDR2 sequences are SGHTS and YDEGEE. The CDR3 is made up of 16 amino acids. CDR3 nucleotides: TGTGCCAGCAGCCAAATAACGGGGGTCCTTGGCTACGAGCAGTACTTC. Translation gives CASSQITGVLGYEQYF.

CDR3 DNA sequence: TGCGCCAGCACCAGGACAGGGGCGAACACTGAAGCTTTCTTT. Translated, it gives CASTRTGANTEAFF. The V gene is TRBV5-1, the J gene TRBJ1-1, with 9 bases aligning to TRBD1. Looked up from germline, CDR1 is SGHRS and CDR2 is YFSETQ. V trimming: 6 bases; J trimming: 1 base; junction bases outside the gene matches: 4. The CDR3 has 14 residues.

This chain uses TRBV29-1 with TRBJ2-1; 8 bases agree with TRBD2. Germline V gene data show CDR1 as SQVTM and CDR2 as ANQGSEA. V trimming: 1 base; J trimming: 6 bases; junction bases outside the gene matches: 8. The CDR3 sequence is 15 residues long. CDR3 in DNA: TGCAGCGTTGAAGGTCGAACCGGGAGGGCCAATGAGCAGTTCTTC. This encodes CSVEGRTGRANEQFF.

The chain has TRBV6-5 and TRBJ1-5; D call uncertain. There are 13 residues in the CDR3. CDR1 and CDR2 (germline): MNHEY, SVGAGI. V lost 2 bases, J lost 7 bases, and 9 bases lay in between. CDR3 residues: CASSYIKDQPQHF. CDR3 DNA sequence: TGTGCCAGCAGTTACATCAAGGACCAGCCCCAGCATTTT.

The chain recombines TRBV2 with TRBJ2-5; perhaps TRBD1 as D (6 bases). With 6 bases removed from V and 5 bases from J, the gap between germline ends came to 13 bases. There are 13 residues in the CDR3. From germline, CDR1 is SNHLY and CDR2 FYNNEI. CDR3 DNA sequence: TGTGCCAGCAGGGGGACAATTAGGGAGACCCAGTACTTC. Its protein is CASRGTIRETQYF.

This clone came up once. The chain links TRBV10-3 to TRBJ2-1; 12 bases fit TRBD1. This CDR3 has 15 residues. The junction had 8 bases not matched to a gene; V was cut back by 6 bases and J by 8 bases. Germline CDR1 reads ENHRY; CDR2 reads SYGVKD. The DNA for the CDR3 is TGTGCCATCAGCAACCAGGGACAGGGGGCGTATGAGCAGTTCTTC. Translation gives CAISNQGQGAYEQFF.

V and J are TRBV7-6 and TRBJ1-1; 7 nucleotides match TRBD1. Germline CDR1 is SGHVS and CDR2 is FNYEAQ. This CDR3 contains 13 residues. J was trimmed by 4 bases and V by 4 bases; bases with no gene match: 3. This CDR3 is CASSYRTGTEAFF. The CDR3 bases are TGTGCCAGCAGCTACCGGACAGGCACTGAAGCTTTCTTT.

This rearrangement joins TRBV9 to TRBJ2-5; weak D call: TRBD1 (5 bases). The CDR3 sequence is 17 residues long. The germline V gene encodes CDR1 SGDLS and CDR2 YYNGEE. V was shortened by 0 bases and J by 5 bases, with 20 bases between the two germline ends. CDR3 sequence (DNA): TGTGCCAGCAGCGTAGTTGCTGTAGGGGCCGGAAGGGAGACCCAGTACTTC. This translates into CASSVVAVGAGRETQYF.

A few counts support this clone. This chain links TRBV7-2 with TRBJ2-5, with no clear D. This CDR3 contains 13 residues. Trimming took off 4 bases at V and 2 bases at J, with 8 bases between the two ends. CDR1 is SGHTA, CDR2 FQGNSA, per germline. The CDR3 DNA reads as TGTGCCAGCAGCTCCCTTCATCAAGAGACCCAGTACTTC. It specifies CASSSLHQETQYF.

This sequence joins TRBV6-5 and TRBJ2-1; TRBD2 matches 7 bases. V dropped 5 bases and J dropped 6; count of bases not matched to a gene: 4. The CDR3 is made up of 13 amino acids. Germline CDR1 is MNHEY and CDR2 is SVGAGI. The CDR3 spells CASSRTRVNEQFF. CDR3 coding DNA: TGTGCCAGCAGTCGGACTAGAGTCAATGAGCAGTTCTTC.

This chain links TRBV11-2 with TRBJ2-5; TRBD1 agrees at 7 bases. Trimming cost V 6 bases and J 2 bases; bases outside gene matches: 9. The CDR3 sequence is 15 residues long. Germline CDR1 reads SGHAT; CDR2 reads FQNNGV. CDR3 amino acids: CASSRGTVAQETQYF. The DNA for the CDR3 is TGTGCCAGCAGTCGAGGGACAGTAGCACAAGAGACCCAGTACTTC. Full variable domain (rest looked up from reference TRBV11-2 and TRBJ2-5): EAGVAQSPRYKIIEKRQSVAFWCNPISGHATLYWYQQILGQGPKLLIQFQNNGVVDDSQLPKDRFSAERLKGVDSTLKIQPAKLEDSAVYLCASSRGTVAQETQYFGPGTRLLVL.

The chain couples TRBV2 to TRBJ1-6; perhaps TRBD1 as D (5 bases). Germline lookup yields CDR1 SNHLY and CDR2 FYNNEI. The CDR3 is 14 amino acids. V lost 5 bases and J 9 bases, leaving 14 bases between the germline ends. The DNA for the CDR3 is TGTGCCAGCAGTAGCTCAGGGATCGTTTCACCCCTCCACTTT. Amino acids: CASSSSGIVSPLHF.

The V gene is TRBV11-2, the J gene TRBJ1-4; tentative D call: TRBD1 (6 bases). Germline CDR1 reads SGHAT; CDR2 reads FQNNGV. The CDR3 has 16 residues. V lost 5 bases to trimming and J lost 3 bases, with 16 bases between them. The CDR3 region is CASSPQRTVANEKLFF. For the CDR3, the DNA is TGTGCCAGCAGCCCTCAGAGGACAGTCGCTAATGAAAAACTGTTTTTT.

The rearrangement links TRBV11-2 to TRBJ1-1; perhaps TRBD1 as D (6 bases). This CDR3 is 14 amino acids long. Germline V lookup: CDR1 SGHAT, CDR2 FQNNGV. The ends were cut back, 5 bases at V and 5 bases at J, with 15 bases in the middle. CDR3 DNA sequence: TGTGCCAGCAGCCCAACAGGGCGGCGAACTGAAGCTTTCTTT. Encoded protein: CASSPTGRRTEAFF.

The rearrangement uses TRBV7-6 and TRBJ2-5; perhaps TRBD2 as D (6 bases). Deletions cut 5 bases from V and 3 bases from J, with 10 bases between. The CDR3 sequence is 13 residues long. Germline lookup yields CDR1 SGHVS and CDR2 FNYEAQ. The CDR3 coding sequence is TGTGCCAGCAGCCTTCCGGGAGAAGAGACCCAGTACTTC. It encodes CASSLPGEETQYF.

This chain links TRBV5-1 with TRBJ2-3; 9 bases map to TRBD2. Trimming at V came to 2 bases and at J to 1 base, leaving 5 bases not matched to a gene. The CDR3 has 16 residues. Germline V CDR1 and CDR2: SGHRS, YFSETQ. The CDR3 protein is CASSFAGGLGTDTQYF. DNA of the CDR3: TGCGCCAGCAGCTTTGCGGGGGGGCTGGGCACAGATACGCAGTATTTT.

This clone was seen more than once but under ten times. This sample also contains other DNA sequences that code for the same CDR3. The chain combines TRBV19 with TRBJ1-1; D is undetermined. Deletions cut 5 bases from V and 3 bases from J, with 7 bases between. CDR1 LNHDA and CDR2 SQIVND come from the germline V gene (reference sequence). The CDR3 runs 12 residues. The CDR3 is CASSGSYTEAFF. CDR3 DNA sequence: TGTGCCAGTAGTGGCAGCTACACTGAAGCTTTCTTT.

The chain joins TRBV5-1 to TRBJ2-5, with 10 bases identical to TRBD2. V shed 3 bases and J 0 bases; nucleotides not matched to a gene: 5. Germline V gene lookup returns CDR1 SGHRS and CDR2 YFSETQ. CDR3 size: 16 residues. CDR3: CASSSGLASHQETQYF. The CDR3 DNA reads TGCGCCAGCAGCTCGGGACTAGCGAGCCACCAAGAGACCCAGTACTTC.

The gene calls are TRBV5-6 and TRBJ2-1; D is undetermined. Germline lookup yields CDR1 SGHDT and CDR2 YYEEEE. The CDR3 covers 14 residues. V gave up 9 bases and J gave up 6 bases, with 19 bases separating them. The CDR3 loop reads CATKRASGINEQFF. CDR3 nucleotides: TGTGCCACCAAACGTGCTAGTGGGATCAATGAGCAGTTCTTC.

The chain recombines TRBV7-8 with TRBJ2-5; D remains ambiguous. CDR3 length equals 14 residues. Trimming took off 6 bases at V and 5 bases at J, with 16 bases between the two ends. Germline lookup yields CDR1 SGHVS and CDR2 FQNEAQ. The CDR3 reads CASRFSFSVETQYF. DNA for the CDR3: TGTGCCAGCAGATTCTCTTTCTCCGTGGAGACCCAGTACTTC.

This clone was counted only a few times. Written as DNA, the CDR3 is TGTGCCTGGAGTGGGGACAGGGGGCAATCTCAAACTAATGAAAAACTGTTTTTT. This sequence encodes CAWSGDRGQSQTNEKLFF. This chain links TRBV30 with TRBJ1-4; TRBD1 matches at 12 bases. This CDR3 comprises 18 residues. Germline-derived CDR1 and CDR2 are GTSNPN and SVGIG (reference sequence). V shed 1 base, J shed 1 base, and the junction held 7 bases outside the gene matches.

V is TRBV7-2 and J is TRBJ2-2; D is unclear. Germline loops: CDR1 SGHTA, CDR2 FQGNSA. V lost 1 base and J 3 bases, leaving 6 bases between the germline ends. CDR3 size: 14 residues. The CDR3 DNA follows: TGTGCCAGCAGCTTAGTTCGGGACACCGGGGAGCTGTTTTTT. Translating gives CASSLVRDTGELFF.

V usage is TRBV28 and J usage is TRBJ2-2, with a tentative D call TRBD1 (5 bases). This CDR3 is 14 amino acids long. V was pared by 6 bases and J by 4 bases, with 12 bases between. The germline gives CDR1 MDHEN, CDR2 SYDVKM. In DNA, the CDR3 is TGTGCCAGCAGAGCCAGGGTGGCCACCGGGGAGCTGTTTTTT. Its translation: CASRARVATGELFF.